This T cell receptor (beta chain) is from a study of blood T cell repertoires in COVID-19. CDR1 is PRHDT, CDR2 FYEKMQ, per germline (reference sequence). The CDR3 spans 13 residues. V lost 4 bases to trimming and J lost 6 bases, with 9 bases between them. The protocol was immunoSEQ multiplex PCR, while the TCRdb copy is restricted to in-frame clones and leaves out a portion. The sample records some 27,000 clones, roughly 85% being singletons. Sequencing input: peripheral blood. The V gene is TRBV13, the J gene TRBJ1-4; D is unclear. This TCR was recovered from a human donor in a cohort sampled during active COVID-19. The CDR3, as DNA: TGTGCCAGCAGCTATCGACGGGATGAAAAACTGTTTTTT. This translates into CASSYRRDEKLFF.